Listed below are T cell receptor beta chains from one sample, sequenced in a study of Graves' ophthalmopathy and Graves' hyperthyroidism. TCRdb recomputed calls from the multiplex PCR reads with MiXCR, one row per CDR3 protein. Of about 1.2 million distinct CDR3 sequences detected, about 38% appear once; the ten largest clones hold over 8.5%. The sample comprised peripheral blood or thyroid tissue (not recorded which). The receptors stem from an adult man with Graves' hyperthyroidism. The CDR3 runs from the conserved cysteine through the conserved F or W. A D gene is named only where the DNA matches it firmly. Only some rows state a clone size, as once, few, many or a class for expanded clones.

. | TRBJ2-7 | TRBD1 | 15 | TRBV9 | TGTGCCAGCAGCCCGAAAGCAGGGGGCCCATACGAGCAGTACTTC | CASSPKAGGPYEQYF
. | TRBJ1-2 | . | 14 | TRBV5-6 | TGTGCCAGCAGCTTGTTTCCAGATAACTATGGCTACACCTTC | CASSLFPDNYGYTF
many | TRBJ2-7 | . | 13 | TRBV7-2 | TGTGCCAGCAGCGCCGTCGGCTTCTACGAGCAGTACTTC | CASSAVGFYEQYF
. | TRBJ2-7 | TRBD2 | 15 | TRBV9 | TGTGCCAGCAGCGCTACCCTAGCGGGAGTATCCGAGCAGTACTTC | CASSATLAGVSEQYF
once | TRBJ1-2 | . | 13 | TRBV6-5 | TGTGCCAGCAGCTATTCTGGGTTTCGGGGCTACACCTTC | CASSYSGFRGYTF
. | TRBJ1-5 | . | 16 | TRBV9 | TGTGCCAGCAGTTCAGCGGGACGGACTAGCAATCAGCCCCAGCATTTT | CASSSAGRTSNQPQHF
many | TRBJ1-2 | . | 15 | TRBV6-5 | TGTGCCAGCAGTTACTTGGCTCGAACTAACTATGGCTACACCTTC | CASSYLARTNYGYTF
few | TRBJ2-7 | . | 13 | TRBV29-1 | TGCAGCGCGTCCGCGAGCGGGCGATCCGAGCAGTACTTC | CSASASGRSEQYF
. | TRBJ1-5 | . | 12 | TRBV20-1 | TGCAGTCGTACAGGGTTCAATCAGCCCCAGCATTTT | CSRTGFNQPQHF
many | TRBJ1-2 | TRBD1 | 14 | TRBV6-1 | TGTGCCAGCAGTGACGGACAGGATCCCTATGGCTACACCTTC | CASSDGQDPYGYTF
many | TRBJ1-2 | . | 15 | TRBV7-2 | TGTGCCAGCAGCACCCGGGACACCGCGGGCTATGGCTACACCTTC | CASSTRDTAGYGYTF
. | TRBJ1-6 | . | 15 | TRBV4-3 | TGCGCCAGCAGCCAAGAAGGGCGACAGAATTCACCCCTCCACTTT | CASSQEGRQNSPLHF
. | TRBJ2-5 | . | 13 | TRBV11-2 | TGTGCCAGCAGCCCTGGGCGCTCGGAGACCCAGTACTTC | CASSPGRSETQYF
many | TRBJ2-2 | . | 16 | TRBV7-2 | TGTGCCAGCAGCGCACGACCAGACCTGAACACCGGGGAGCTGTTTTTT | CASSARPDLNTGELFF
. | TRBJ2-1 | . | 15 | TRBV15 | TGTGCCACCAGCGGGGGAGCAAGCTCCTACAATGAGCAGTTCTTC | CATSGGASSYNEQFF
once | TRBJ2-5 | TRBD1 | 15 | TRBV7-9 | TGTGCCAGCAGCCATGGGACAGGGGGGCAAGAGACCCAGTACTTC | CASSHGTGGQETQYF
many | TRBJ1-5 | . | 15 | TRBV11-2 | TGTGCCAGCAGCTTAGGGACTACTGGGACTTGGCCCCAGCATTTT | CASSLGTTGTWPQHF